This T cell receptor beta chain was captured by sequencing in a study of T cells in Graves' hyperthyroidism and ophthalmopathy. This clonotype was seen many times. TCR beta CDR3 region amplification was performed from RNA transcripts. A set of HTBI primers served as the primers for a first-round RT-PCR of the TCR CDR3. TCRdb re-derived calls from the multiplex PCR reads in MiXCR, one entry per CDR3 protein. The sample holds 750,000 to 900,000 distinct CDR3 sequences, 35% to 45% seen once. V was pared by 3 bases and J by 10 bases, with 10 bases between. The CDR3 runs to 13 residues. Germline lookup yields CDR1 SNHLY and CDR2 FYNNEI.

The origin of this receptor is a man in his late teens or twenties with Graves' hyperthyroidism. The chain joins TRBV2 to TRBJ1-6; no reliable D call. Source material: blood. The CDR3 is CASSEGRESPLHF. The CDR3 region has the DNA TGTGCCAGCAGTGAGGGGAGGGAATCACCCCTCCACTTT.